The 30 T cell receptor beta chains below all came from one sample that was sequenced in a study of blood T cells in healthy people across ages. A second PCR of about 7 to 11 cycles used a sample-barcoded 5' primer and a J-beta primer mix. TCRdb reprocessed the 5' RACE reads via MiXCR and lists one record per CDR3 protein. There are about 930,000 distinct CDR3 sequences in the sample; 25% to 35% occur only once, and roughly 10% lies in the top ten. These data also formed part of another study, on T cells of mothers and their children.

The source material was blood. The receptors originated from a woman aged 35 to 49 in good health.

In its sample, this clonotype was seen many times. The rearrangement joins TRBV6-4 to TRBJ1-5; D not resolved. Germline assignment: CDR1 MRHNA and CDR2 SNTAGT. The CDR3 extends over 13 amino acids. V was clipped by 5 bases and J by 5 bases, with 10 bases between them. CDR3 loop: CASSLYIDQPQHF. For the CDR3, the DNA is TGTGCCAGCAGTTTATACATCGATCAGCCCCAGCATTTT.

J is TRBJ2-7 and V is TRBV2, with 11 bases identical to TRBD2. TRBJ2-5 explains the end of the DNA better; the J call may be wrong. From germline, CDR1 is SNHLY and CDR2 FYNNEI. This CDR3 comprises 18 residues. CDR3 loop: CASSPGLAGGLGLETQYF. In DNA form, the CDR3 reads TGTGCCAGCAGTCCCGGATTAGCGGGGGGGTTGGGTTTGGAGACCCAGTACTTC.

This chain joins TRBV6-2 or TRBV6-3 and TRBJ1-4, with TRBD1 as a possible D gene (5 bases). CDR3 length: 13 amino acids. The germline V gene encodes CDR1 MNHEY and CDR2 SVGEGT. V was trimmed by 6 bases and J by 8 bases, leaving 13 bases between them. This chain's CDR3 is CASSGASGEKLFF. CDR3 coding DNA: TGTGCCAGCAGCGGGGCCTCAGGAGAAAAACTGTTTTTT.

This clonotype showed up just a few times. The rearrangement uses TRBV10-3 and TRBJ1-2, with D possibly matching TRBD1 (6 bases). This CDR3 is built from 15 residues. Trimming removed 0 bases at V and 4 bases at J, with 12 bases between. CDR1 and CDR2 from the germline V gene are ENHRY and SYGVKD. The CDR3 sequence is CAISESGGRGYGYTF. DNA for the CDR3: TGTGCCATCAGTGAGTCCGGGGGGCGAGGCTATGGCTACACCTTC.

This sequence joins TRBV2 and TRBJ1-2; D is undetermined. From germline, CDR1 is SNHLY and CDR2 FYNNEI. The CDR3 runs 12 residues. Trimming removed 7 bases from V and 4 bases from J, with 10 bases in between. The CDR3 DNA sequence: TGTGCCAGCACCGGCTGGACCTATGGCTACACCTTC. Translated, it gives CASTGWTYGYTF. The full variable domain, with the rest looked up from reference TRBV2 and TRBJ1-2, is EPEVTQTPSHQVTQMGQEVILRCVPISNHLYFYWYRQILGQKVEFLVSFYNNEISEKSEIFDDQFSVERPDGSNFTLKIRSTKLEDSAMYFCASTGWTYGYTFGSGTRLTVV.

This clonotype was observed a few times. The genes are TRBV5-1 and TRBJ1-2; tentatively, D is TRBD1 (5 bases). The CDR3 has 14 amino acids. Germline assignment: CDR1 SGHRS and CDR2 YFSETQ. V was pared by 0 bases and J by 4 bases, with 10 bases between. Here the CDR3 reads CASSLEGTLYGYTF. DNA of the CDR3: TGCGCCAGCAGCTTGGAGGGGACTCTCTATGGCTACACCTTC.

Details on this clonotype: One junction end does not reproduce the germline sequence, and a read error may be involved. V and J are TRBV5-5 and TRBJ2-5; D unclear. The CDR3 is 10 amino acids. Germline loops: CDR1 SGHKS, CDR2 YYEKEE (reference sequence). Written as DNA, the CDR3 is TGTGCCAGCAGCTTGGAGAGCCAGTACTTC. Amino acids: CASSLESQYF. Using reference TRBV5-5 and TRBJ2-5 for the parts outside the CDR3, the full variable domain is DAGVTQSPTHLIKTRGQQVTLRCSPISGHKSVSWYQQVLGQGPQFIFQYYEKEERGRGNFPDRFSARQFPNYSSELNVNALLLGDSALYLCASSLESQYFGPGTRLLVL.

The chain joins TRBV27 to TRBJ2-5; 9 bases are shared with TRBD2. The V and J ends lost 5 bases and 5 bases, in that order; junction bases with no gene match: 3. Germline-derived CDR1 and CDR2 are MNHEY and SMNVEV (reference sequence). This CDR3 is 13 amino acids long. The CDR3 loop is CASSGLARETQYF. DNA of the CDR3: TGTGCCAGCAGTGGACTAGCGAGGGAGACCCAGTACTTC.

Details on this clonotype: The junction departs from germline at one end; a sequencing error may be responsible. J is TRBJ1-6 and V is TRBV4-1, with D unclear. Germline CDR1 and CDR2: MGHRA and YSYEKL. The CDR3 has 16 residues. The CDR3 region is CASSQDRVTNTSPLHF. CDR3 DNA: TGTGCCAGCAGCCAAGATCGGGTCACGAATACCTCACCCCTCCACTTT.

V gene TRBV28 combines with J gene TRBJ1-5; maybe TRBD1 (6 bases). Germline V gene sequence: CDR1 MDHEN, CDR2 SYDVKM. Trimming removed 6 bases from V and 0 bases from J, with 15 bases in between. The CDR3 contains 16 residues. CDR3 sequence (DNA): TGTGCCAGCAGATACGGGACACCGAATAGCAATCAGCCCCAGCATTTT. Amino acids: CASRYGTPNSNQPQHF.

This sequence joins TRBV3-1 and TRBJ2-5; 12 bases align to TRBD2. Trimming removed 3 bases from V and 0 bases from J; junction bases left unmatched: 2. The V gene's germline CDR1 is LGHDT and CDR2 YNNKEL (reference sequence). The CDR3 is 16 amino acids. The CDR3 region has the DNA TGTGCCAGCAGCCATGGACTAGCGGGGTACCAAGAGACCCAGTACTTC. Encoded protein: CASSHGLAGYQETQYF.

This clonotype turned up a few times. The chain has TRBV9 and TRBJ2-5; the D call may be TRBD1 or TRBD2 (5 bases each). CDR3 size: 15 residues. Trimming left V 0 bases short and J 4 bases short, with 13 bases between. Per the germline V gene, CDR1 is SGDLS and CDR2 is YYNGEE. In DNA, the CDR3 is TGTGCCAGCAGCGTAGGTGAGGGGAGAGGAGAGACCCAGTACTTC. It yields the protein CASSVGEGRGETQYF.

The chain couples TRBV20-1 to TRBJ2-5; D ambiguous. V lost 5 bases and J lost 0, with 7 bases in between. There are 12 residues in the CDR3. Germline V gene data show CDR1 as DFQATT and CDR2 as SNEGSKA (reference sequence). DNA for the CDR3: TGCAGTGCTTCCACGTACCAAGAGACCCAGTACTTC. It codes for CSASTYQETQYF.

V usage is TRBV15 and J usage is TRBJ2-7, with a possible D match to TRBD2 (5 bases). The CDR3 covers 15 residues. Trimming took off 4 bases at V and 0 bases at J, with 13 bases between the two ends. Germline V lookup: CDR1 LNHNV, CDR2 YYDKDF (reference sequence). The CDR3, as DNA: TGTGCCACCAGCACCAGACTGGGGAGCTCCTACGAGCAGTACTTC. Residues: CATSTRLGSSYEQYF.

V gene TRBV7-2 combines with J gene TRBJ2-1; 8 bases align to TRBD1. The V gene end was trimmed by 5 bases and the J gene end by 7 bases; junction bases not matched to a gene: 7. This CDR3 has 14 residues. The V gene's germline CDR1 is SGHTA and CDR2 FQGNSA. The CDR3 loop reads CASSRRQGWNEQFF. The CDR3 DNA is TGTGCCAGCAGCAGGAGACAGGGGTGGAATGAGCAGTTCTTC.

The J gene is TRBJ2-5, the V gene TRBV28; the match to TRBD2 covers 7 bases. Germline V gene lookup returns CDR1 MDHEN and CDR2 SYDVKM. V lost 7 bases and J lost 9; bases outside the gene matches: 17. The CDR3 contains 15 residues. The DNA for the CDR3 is TGTGCCAGCAAATCAGAAGGGAGGGCGAGGGAGGCCCAGTACTTC. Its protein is CASKSEGRAREAQYF.

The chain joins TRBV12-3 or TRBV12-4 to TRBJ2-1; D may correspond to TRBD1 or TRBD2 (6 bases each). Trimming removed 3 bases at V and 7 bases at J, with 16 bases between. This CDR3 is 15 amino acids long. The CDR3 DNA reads TGTGCCAGCAGTTTTCCTGTGGGGGGCTTTAATGAGCAGTTCTTC. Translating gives CASSFPVGGFNEQFF.

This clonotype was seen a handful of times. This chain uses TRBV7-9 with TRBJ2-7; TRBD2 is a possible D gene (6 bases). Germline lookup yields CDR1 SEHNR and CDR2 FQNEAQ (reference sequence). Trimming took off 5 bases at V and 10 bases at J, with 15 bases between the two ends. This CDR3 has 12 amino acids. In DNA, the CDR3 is TGTGCCAGCAGCCCCATTTGGGAGGCCCAGTACTTC. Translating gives CASSPIWEAQYF. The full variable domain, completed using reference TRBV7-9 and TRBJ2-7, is DTGVSQNPRHKITKRGQNVTFRCDPISEHNRLYWYRQTLGQGPEFLTYFQNEAQLEKSRLLSDRFSAERPKGSFSTLEIQRTEQGDSAMYLCASSPIWEAQYFGPGTRLTVT.

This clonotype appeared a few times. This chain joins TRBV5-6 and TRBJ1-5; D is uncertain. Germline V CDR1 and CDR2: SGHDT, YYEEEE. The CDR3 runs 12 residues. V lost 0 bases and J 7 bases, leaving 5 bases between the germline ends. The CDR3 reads CASSLGQQPQHF. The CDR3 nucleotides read TGTGCCAGCAGCTTGGGGCAGCAGCCCCAGCATTTT.

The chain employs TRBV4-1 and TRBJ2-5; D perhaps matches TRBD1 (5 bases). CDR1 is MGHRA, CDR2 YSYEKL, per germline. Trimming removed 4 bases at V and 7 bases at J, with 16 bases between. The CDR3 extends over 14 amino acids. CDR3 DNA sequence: TGCGCCAGCAGCCGGACACCTTGGGTTGGGACCCAGTACTTC. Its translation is CASSRTPWVGTQYF.

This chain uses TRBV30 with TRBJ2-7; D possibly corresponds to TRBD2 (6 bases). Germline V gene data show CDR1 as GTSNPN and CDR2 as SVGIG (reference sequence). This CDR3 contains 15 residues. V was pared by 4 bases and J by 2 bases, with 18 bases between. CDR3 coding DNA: TGTGCCTGGAAAGTACCGGGACTGGAGACCTACGAGCAGTACTTC. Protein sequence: CAWKVPGLETYEQYF.

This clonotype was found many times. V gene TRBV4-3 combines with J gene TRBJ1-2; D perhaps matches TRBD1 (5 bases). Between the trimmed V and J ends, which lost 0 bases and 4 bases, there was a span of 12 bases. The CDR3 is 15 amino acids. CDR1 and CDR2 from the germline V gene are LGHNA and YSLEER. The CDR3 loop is CASSQDIRGVYGYTF. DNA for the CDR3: TGCGCCAGCAGCCAAGATATAAGAGGGGTCTATGGCTACACCTTC.

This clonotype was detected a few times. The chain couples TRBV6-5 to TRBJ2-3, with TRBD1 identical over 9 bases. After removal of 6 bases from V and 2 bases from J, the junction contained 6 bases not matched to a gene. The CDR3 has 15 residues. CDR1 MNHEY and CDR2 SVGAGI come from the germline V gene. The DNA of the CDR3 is TGTGCCAGCAGAATCGACAGGGGGTCCACAGATACGCAGTATTTT. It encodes CASRIDRGSTDTQYF.

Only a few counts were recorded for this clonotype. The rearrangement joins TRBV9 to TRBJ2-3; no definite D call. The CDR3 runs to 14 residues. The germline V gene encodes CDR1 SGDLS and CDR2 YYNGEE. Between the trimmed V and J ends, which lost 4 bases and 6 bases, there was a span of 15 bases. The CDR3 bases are TGTGCCAGCAGCCCGATCTTAAGTTCGGATACGCAGTATTTT. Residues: CASSPILSSDTQYF.

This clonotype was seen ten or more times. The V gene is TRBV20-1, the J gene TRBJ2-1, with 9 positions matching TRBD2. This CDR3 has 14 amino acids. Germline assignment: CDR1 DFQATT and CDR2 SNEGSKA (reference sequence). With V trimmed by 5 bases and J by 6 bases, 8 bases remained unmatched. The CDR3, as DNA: TGCAGTGCTGGAATGGGCGGGGGGGCCAATGAGCAGTTCTTC. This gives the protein CSAGMGGGANEQFF.

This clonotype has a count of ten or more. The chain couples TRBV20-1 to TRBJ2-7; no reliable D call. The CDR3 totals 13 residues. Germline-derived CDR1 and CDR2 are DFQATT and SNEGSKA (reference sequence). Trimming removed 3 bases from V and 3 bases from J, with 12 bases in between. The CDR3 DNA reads TGCAGTGCTAGGGACCAACTCCTCTACGAGCAGTACTTC. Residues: CSARDQLLYEQYF.

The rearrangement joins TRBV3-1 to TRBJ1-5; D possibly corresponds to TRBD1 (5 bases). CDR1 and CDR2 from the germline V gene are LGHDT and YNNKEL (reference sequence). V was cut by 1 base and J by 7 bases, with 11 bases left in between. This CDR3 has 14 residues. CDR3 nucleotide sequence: TGTGCCAGCAGCCAAGCGTTGAGGGGACAGCCCCAGCATTTT. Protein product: CASSQALRGQPQHF.

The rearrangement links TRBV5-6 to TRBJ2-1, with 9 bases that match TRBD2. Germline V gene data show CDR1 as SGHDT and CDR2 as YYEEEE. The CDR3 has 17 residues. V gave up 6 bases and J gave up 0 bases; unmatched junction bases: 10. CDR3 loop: CASTKELLAGSYNEQFF. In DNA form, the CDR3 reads TGTGCCAGCACAAAAGAATTACTAGCGGGCTCCTACAATGAGCAGTTCTTC.

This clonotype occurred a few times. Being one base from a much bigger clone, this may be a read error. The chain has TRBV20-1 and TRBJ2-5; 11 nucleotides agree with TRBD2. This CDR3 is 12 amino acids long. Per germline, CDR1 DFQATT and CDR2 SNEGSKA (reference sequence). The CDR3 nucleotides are TGCAGGGCTAGCGGGGGGCAAGAGACCCAGTACTTC. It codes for CRASGGQETQYF.

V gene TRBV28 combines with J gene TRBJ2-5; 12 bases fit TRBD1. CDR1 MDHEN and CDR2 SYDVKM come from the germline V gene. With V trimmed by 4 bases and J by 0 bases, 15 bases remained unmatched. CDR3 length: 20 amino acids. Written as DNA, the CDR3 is TGTGCCAGCAGTTCCCCCCCCCCGGGACAGGGGGCCCCGTACCAAGAGACCCAGTACTTC. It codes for CASSSPPPGQGAPYQETQYF.